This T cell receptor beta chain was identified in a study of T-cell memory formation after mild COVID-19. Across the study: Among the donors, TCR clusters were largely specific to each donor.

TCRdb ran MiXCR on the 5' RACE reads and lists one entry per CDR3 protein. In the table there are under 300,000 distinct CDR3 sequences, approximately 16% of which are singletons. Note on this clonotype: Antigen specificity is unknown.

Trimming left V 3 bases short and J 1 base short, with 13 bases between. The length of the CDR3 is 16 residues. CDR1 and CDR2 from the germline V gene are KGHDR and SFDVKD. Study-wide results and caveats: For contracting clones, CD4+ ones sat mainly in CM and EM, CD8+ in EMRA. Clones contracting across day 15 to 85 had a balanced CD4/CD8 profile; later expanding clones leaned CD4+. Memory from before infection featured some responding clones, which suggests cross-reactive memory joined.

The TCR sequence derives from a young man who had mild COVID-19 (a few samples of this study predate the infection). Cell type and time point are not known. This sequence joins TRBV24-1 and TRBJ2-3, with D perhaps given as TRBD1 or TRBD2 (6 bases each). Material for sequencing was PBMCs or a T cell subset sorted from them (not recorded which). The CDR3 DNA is TGTGCCACCAGTGATCCCACAGGGACTCGCACAGATACGCAGTATTTT. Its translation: CATSDPTGTRTDTQYF.